This T cell receptor (beta chain) came from a study of OX40 agonist ivuxolimab in advanced cancers. Study summary: Intravenous ivuxolimab was administered to patients every 2 weeks at 0.01 to 10 mg/kg. Overall study findings and caveats: No determination was made of the antigen specificity of the expanded peripheral T cells.

Drawing of blood for sampling happened at baseline, at cycle 4 day 1, and at cycle 7 day 1. As concerns this clone: Antigen: not known.

Produced via immunoSEQ multiplex PCR; TCRdb's table is partial and in-frame only. The profile shows roughly 79,000 clones, roughly 92% of them singletons. This specimen was CD4+ or CD8+ T cells sorted from blood, taken in a trial of the OX40 agonist ivuxolimab. The clonotype originates from an adult with an advanced solid tumor such as melanoma, head and neck, liver or kidney cancer.

As DNA, the CDR3 is TGCGCCAGCAGCCAAGGCGGGGGGGTCTACAATGAGCAGTTCTTC. It is translated as CASSQGGGVYNEQFF. The chain has TRBV4-1 and TRBJ2-1, with TRBD2 matching 9 bases. Germline lookup yields CDR1 MGHRA and CDR2 YSYEKL. V shed 1 base, J shed 3 bases, and the junction held 1 base outside the gene matches. CDR3 length equals 15 residues.